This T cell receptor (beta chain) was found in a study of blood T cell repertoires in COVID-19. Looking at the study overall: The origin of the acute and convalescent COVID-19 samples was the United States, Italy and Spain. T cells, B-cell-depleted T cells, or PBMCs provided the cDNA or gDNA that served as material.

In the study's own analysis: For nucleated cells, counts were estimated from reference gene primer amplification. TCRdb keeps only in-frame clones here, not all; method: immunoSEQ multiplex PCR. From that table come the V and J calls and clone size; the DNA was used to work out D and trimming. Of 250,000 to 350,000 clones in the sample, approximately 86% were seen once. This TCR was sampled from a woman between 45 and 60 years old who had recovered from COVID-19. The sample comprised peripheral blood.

CDR3 DNA: TGCGCCAGCAGCTTGGCGGGGACAGGGTACTACGAGCAGTACTTC. It is translated as CASSLAGTGYYEQYF. The V gene is TRBV5-1, the J gene TRBJ2-7; 9 nucleotides agree with TRBD1. Germline-derived CDR1 and CDR2 are SGHRS and YFSETQ. This CDR3 spans 15 amino acids. Trimming took 0 bases from V and 3 from J; bases not matched to a gene: 4.